This TCR beta chain derives from a study of T-cell reconstitution after alpha-beta-depleted transplantation in children. Germline lookup yields CDR1 DFQATT and CDR2 SNEGSKA (reference sequence). The CDR3 length is 18 residues. The V and J ends lost 1 base and 1 base respectively, with 20 bases between them. A library of TCRbeta sequences, prepared with unique molecular identifiers, was generated. TCRdb analysed the PCR reads with MiXCR anew, one entry per CDR3 protein. Here the sample spans around 100,000 distinct CDR3 sequences, 10% being singletons. Findings and caveats of the study: Two months or so post-transplant, alpha-beta T cells reportedly derived from several hundred expanded graft clones.

This clonotype was recorded at least ten times. What it recognizes is unknown. The chain uses TRBV20-1 and TRBJ2-1; tentatively, D is TRBD1 or TRBD2 (5 bases each). This sequence originates from a boy between 2 and 10 years old with acute lymphoblastic leukemia, due to receive a stem cell transplant. Here the sequenced sample was PBMCs, taken before TCRalphabeta/CD19-depleted stem cell transplant. The CDR3, as DNA: TGCAGTGCTAGAGCTCTAGGTGGCCAGGGACGGTCCTACAATGAGCAGTTCTTC. Protein sequence: CSARALGGQGRSYNEQFF.